Included here is one T cell receptor (beta chain) sequence, with context. This entry comes from a study of CD8 T cells in Susac syndrome. Random hexamers were used to reverse transcribe the RNA input (roughly 0.5 to 1 ug). Amplification of the TCR beta CDR3 was carried out by immunoSEQ multiplex PCR, which spanned a total of 54 Vbeta and 13 Jbeta segments. TCRdb fed the immunoSEQ multiplex PCR reads into MiXCR, producing one record per CDR3 protein. The sample lists around 62,000 distinct CDR3 sequences, just over 90% occurring once. The germline V gene has CDR1 SGHTA and CDR2 FQGTGA. V shed 5 bases, J shed 6 bases, and the junction held 10 bases outside the gene matches. CDR3 length: 15 residues.

The chain is built from TRBV7-3 and TRBJ2-1, with TRBD1 identical over 7 bases. Sequencing was performed on CD8+ T cells from PBMCs. This clonotype originated in a human donor in good health. The DNA of the CDR3 is TGTGCCAGCAGCCTAGTCGACAGGGTTTCCAATGAGCAGTTCTTC. It specifies CASSLVDRVSNEQFF.